The present T cell receptor beta chain was sequenced within a study of blood T cell repertoires in COVID-19. About the study: Acute and convalescent COVID-19 specimens originated in the United States, Italy and Spain. Nucleic acid was either cDNA or gDNA, and it came from T cells, B-cell-depleted T cells, or PBMCs.

As handled by the study authors: Scientists estimated how many nucleated cells there were by amplifying reference gene primers. Here immunoSEQ multiplex PCR was the method, and the copy in TCRdb shows in-frame clones only, minus some. V and J calls and clone size are copied from that table; D and trimming were computed from the DNA. This table has about 240,000 clones, around four fifths appearing once. This clone was recorded only once. CDR1 and CDR2 from the germline V gene are SGHAT and FQNNGV. The CDR3 is 13 residues long. With 5 bases clipped from V and 1 base from J, the junction kept 0 bases outside the gene matches.

This sequence was found in a man younger than 40 who had recovered from COVID-19. This sequence joins TRBV11-2 and TRBJ2-5, with 8 bases that match TRBD1. The sequenced sample was peripheral blood. CDR3 loop: CASSQGAQETQYF. CDR3 DNA: TGTGCCAGCAGCCAGGGGGCCCAAGAGACCCAGTACTTC. Supplemented by reference TRBV11-2 and TRBJ2-5, the full variable domain reads EAGVAQSPRYKIIEKRQSVAFWCNPISGHATLYWYQQILGQGPKLLIQFQNNGVVDDSQLPKDRFSAERLKGVDSTLKIQPAKLEDSAVYLCASSQGAQETQYFGPGTRLLVL.